This TCR beta chain emerged from a study of cytomegalovirus exposure and HLA in healthy donors. General observations from the study: Analyzed later, most CMV-associated TCR beta chains appeared HLA-restricted. Associated with cytomegalovirus, according to the listing, were 150 to 200 TCR beta chains.

The donors comprised healthy bone marrow donors. In the PCR, 60 Vbeta and 13 Jbeta primers were used. Generated by immunoSEQ multiplex PCR, the TCRdb table keeps only in-frame clones and is missing some. This table has roughly 140,000 clones, almost 80% appearing once. To note about this clone: Its antigen is undetermined.

Material: PBMCs. The TCR sequence derives from a woman between 35 and 50 years old in good health and CMV-seropositive.

CDR3 nucleotide sequence: TGTGCCAGCTCACCATTAGGGGGAAACACTGAAGCTTTCTTT. Translated, it gives CASSPLGGNTEAFF. The rearrangement uses TRBV18 and TRBJ1-1; D perhaps matches TRBD1 (6 bases). Germline V CDR1 and CDR2: KGHSH, LQKENI. The ends were cut back, 2 bases at V and 2 bases at J, with 9 bases in the middle. The CDR3 has 14 residues.